This T cell receptor (beta chain) was sequenced in a study of T cell clonality in common variable immunodeficiency (dated by TCRdb to the mid-2010s). Results the study describes overall, beyond this receptor: Healthy controls shared more TCRbeta clones with each other than CVID subjects shared among themselves (p < 0.0001). CVID TCRbeta sequences were reported to have fewer deletions and N-nucleotide insertions and to lack highly modified clones with 13 or more V deletions. TCRbeta clonality was higher in CVID subjects than in healthy controls (t-test p = 0.018), and the increase was most characteristic of about a third of subjects. According to the authors, figuring out what caused the increased clonality in CVID would require sequencing the repertoires of T cell subpopulations. Patient heterogeneity within the CVID cohort put limits on correlating repertoire features with clinical complications. Despite equal DNA input, controls averaged approximately 88,000 unique sequences per sample versus about 32,000 in CVID samples.

Compared with germline, V lacks 1 base and J lacks 6 bases; bases without a gene match: 3. As encoded in the germline V gene, CDR1 is SGHTA while CDR2 is FQGNSA. Reading from cysteine to phenylalanine, the CDR3 counts 15 amino acids. The CDR3 was read in part: 36 bases, with the frame set at base 1. The sample holds many counts of this clone. It lacks a known antigen. The CDR3 end falls 3 residues outside the read, so it is completed with the germline J gene. For sequencing, equivalent amounts of genomic DNA were input from CVID and control samples. For every sample, a 60 bp segment covering the rearranged TCRbeta CDR3 region was amplified and then sequenced. The immunoSEQ assay, a bias-corrected multiplex PCR combined with high-throughput sequencing, was used for TCRbeta amplification. From the authors' description of their analysis: Every unique nucleotide sequence counted as a clone and was annotated with V, D and J genes, copy number and frequency. Sequences were labeled productive if in frame, and non-productive if out of frame or containing stop codons. Clonality was calculated from Shannon's entropy as previously described. The predicted amino acid sequences of productive clones were used to derive mean CDR3 Kyte-Doolittle hydropathy. Scaled V gene usage was hierarchically clustered using Manhattan distance and complete linkage with the R hclust function. Sharing of clones by CDR3 amino acid sequence was evaluated by resampling 12 repertoires per group over 100 rounds. Repertoires were searched for 70 published EBV-specific and a few hundred published CMV-specific TCRbeta sequences. Two CVID samples yielding fewer than 10,000 sequences were excluded from analysis, leaving approximately 40 CVID repertoires. TCRdb's version of the immuneACCESS table is confined to in-frame rearrangements and falls short of the full clone set. An unresolved V gene accounts for under half of the shortfall where checked; the remainder is of unknown origin. V and J calls and clone size come straight from that table; D and trimming were deduced from the DNA. With 15,000 to 20,000 clones recorded, this sample contains no clone counted only once. The ten largest clones represent around 13% of the sample.

Standard criteria, namely reduction of serum IgG, IgA and/or IgM below the normal range together with specific antibody deficiency, were applied for the diagnosis of CVID. There were about 42 subjects in the CVID group (roughly 15 female and 29 male), ranging in age from 9 to 64 years, with a mean age of roughly 40. Predominantly Caucasian heritage was noted among both the CVID patients and the healthy controls. At the time of study participation, every CVID subject had been on replacement immunoglobulin therapy for at least one year. At blood collection, none of the CVID subjects was ill or on immunomodulatory or immunosuppressive medication. Heparinized peripheral whole blood samples of about 4.5 to 9 ml were obtained from each donor. Genomic DNA from adults with common variable immune deficiency (CVID) and from healthy adult controls was used to sequence TCRbeta CDR3 repertoires. Diluted blood was subjected to density centrifugation over Hypaque 1077 or Ficoll-Paque for isolation of peripheral blood mononuclear cells. Unsorted mononuclear cells served as the source of genomic DNA, which was extracted either by Qiagen column purification or by a centrifugation-based method.

The receptor comes from a human donor with common variable immunodeficiency. This sequence uses TRBV7-2 and TRBJ2-1, with 10 junctional bases fitting TRBD2. What was sequenced was peripheral blood mononuclear cells. The CDR3 region: CASSLGVAGGNEQFF. CDR3 bases read: TGTGCCAGCAGCTTAGGGGTAGCGGGAGGCAATGAG.